A selection of T cell receptor beta chains follows, all from one sample in a study of blood T cell repertoires in COVID-19. Clones were sequenced by immunoSEQ multiplex PCR, and TCRdb holds only the in-frame ones, with some missing. In the table there are about 42,000 clones, about 80% of which are singletons. Source material: peripheral blood. The receptors originated from a human donor in a cohort sampled during active COVID-19. Both conserved end residues are part of each CDR3. A D gene is named only where the DNA matches it firmly. Clone size is stated in some rows and not others, as once, few, many or a class when expanded.

v_call: TRBV7-9; j_call: TRBJ2-7; clone_size: .; d_call: .; cdr3_aa: CASSIGQTHEQYF; cdr3_nt: TGTGCCAGCAGCATCGGACAGACCCACGAGCAGTACTTC
v_call: TRBV19; j_call: TRBJ2-3; clone_size: .; d_call: .; cdr3_aa: CASNARVAQYF; cdr3_nt: TGTGCCAGTAATGCCCGGGTCGCGCAGTATTTT
v_call: TRBV10-3; j_call: TRBJ1-6; clone_size: .; d_call: TRBD1; cdr3_aa: CAISGGQGGNSPLHF; cdr3_nt: TGTGCCATCAGTGGGGGACAGGGAGGTAATTCACCCCTCCACTTT
v_call: TRBV6-5; j_call: TRBJ1-6; clone_size: .; d_call: .; cdr3_aa: CASRDGLNSPLHF; cdr3_nt: TGTGCCAGCAGGGACGGACTTAATTCACCCCTCCACTTT
v_call: TRBV2; j_call: TRBJ2-1; clone_size: .; d_call: TRBD1; cdr3_aa: CASGQDRGGNEQFF; cdr3_nt: TGTGCCAGCGGGCAGGACAGGGGCGGTAATGAGCAGTTCTTC
v_call: TRBV3-1/TRBV3-2; j_call: TRBJ2-5; clone_size: .; d_call: TRBD1; cdr3_aa: CASSQATGGAGETQYF; cdr3_nt: TGTGCCAGCAGCCAAGCCACAGGGGGCGCCGGGGAGACCCAGTACTTC
v_call: TRBV6-5; j_call: TRBJ2-2; clone_size: .; d_call: TRBD1; cdr3_aa: CASRPDRANTGELFF; cdr3_nt: TGTGCCAGCAGGCCGGACAGGGCGAACACCGGGGAGCTGTTTTTT
v_call: TRBV9; j_call: TRBJ2-7; clone_size: .; d_call: TRBD2; cdr3_aa: CASSVGTSGAYEQYF; cdr3_nt: TGTGCCAGCAGCGTAGGGACTAGCGGGGCATACGAGCAGTACTTC
v_call: TRBV6-4; j_call: TRBJ2-1; clone_size: .; d_call: TRBD1; cdr3_aa: CASSDQRQGSYNEQFF; cdr3_nt: TGTGCCAGCAGTGACCAAAGACAGGGATCCTACAATGAGCAGTTCTTC
v_call: TRBV5-4; j_call: TRBJ1-4; clone_size: .; d_call: .; cdr3_aa: CATSKSFDEEVNEKLFF; cdr3_nt: TGTGCCACCTCGAAATCTTTTGATGAGGAGGTTAATGAAAAACTGTTTTTT
v_call: TRBV2; j_call: TRBJ1-2; clone_size: few; d_call: TRBD1; cdr3_aa: CASRGQGTEGYTF; cdr3_nt: TGTGCCAGCAGAGGACAGGGGACTGAGGGCTACACCTTC
v_call: TRBV6-6; j_call: TRBJ2-7; clone_size: .; d_call: TRBD1; cdr3_aa: CASSYQGTGAYEQYF; cdr3_nt: TGTGCCAGCAGCTACCAAGGGACAGGGGCCTACGAGCAGTACTTC
v_call: TRBV7-3; j_call: TRBJ2-2; clone_size: .; d_call: TRBD1; cdr3_aa: CASSLDRADTGELFF; cdr3_nt: TGTGCCAGCAGTCTCGACAGGGCGGACACCGGGGAGCTGTTTTTT
v_call: TRBV24-1; j_call: TRBJ2-1; clone_size: once; d_call: TRBD1; cdr3_aa: CATSDVGQHNEQFF; cdr3_nt: TGTGCCACCAGTGACGTGGGACAGCACAATGAGCAGTTCTTC
v_call: TRBV11-2; j_call: TRBJ1-4; clone_size: once; d_call: TRBD1; cdr3_aa: CASSTRQGAMGKLFF; cdr3_nt: TGTGCCAGCAGCACCAGACAGGGGGCGATGGGAAAACTGTTTTTT
v_call: TRBV6-5; j_call: TRBJ1-3; clone_size: .; d_call: .; cdr3_aa: CASSYTGIPGNTIYF; cdr3_nt: TGTGCCAGCAGTTATACAGGGATTCCTGGAAACACCATATATTTT
v_call: TRBV5-1; j_call: TRBJ2-5; clone_size: .; d_call: TRBD2; cdr3_aa: CASSPGLTGGLDPETQYF; cdr3_nt: TGCGCCAGCAGCCCGGGACTGACGGGGGGGCTCGACCCAGAGACCCAGTACTTC
v_call: TRBV7-9; j_call: TRBJ1-2; clone_size: .; d_call: .; cdr3_aa: CASSLAQPGTGTNYGYTF; cdr3_nt: TGTGCCAGCAGCTTAGCTCAACCCGGGACTGGCACTAACTATGGCTACACCTTC
v_call: TRBV4-1; j_call: TRBJ2-2; clone_size: .; d_call: TRBD2; cdr3_aa: CASSQIFGGAGGELFF; cdr3_nt: TGCGCCAGCAGCCAAATTTTCGGGGGGGCCGGCGGGGAGCTGTTTTTT
v_call: TRBV6-1; j_call: TRBJ2-3; clone_size: .; d_call: TRBD2; cdr3_aa: CASSERGAATDTQYF; cdr3_nt: TGTGCCAGCAGTGAGCGGGGGGCGGCCACAGATACGCAGTATTTT
v_call: TRBV27; j_call: TRBJ1-5; clone_size: .; d_call: .; cdr3_aa: CASSSSRQGNQPQHF; cdr3_nt: TGTGCCAGCAGCTCTTCGAGACAGGGCAATCAGCCCCAGCATTTT
v_call: TRBV6-5; j_call: TRBJ1-1; clone_size: .; d_call: .; cdr3_aa: CASSYSGSRVTEAFF; cdr3_nt: TGTGCCAGCAGTTACTCTGGGAGTCGGGTCACTGAAGCTTTCTTT
v_call: TRBV11-2; j_call: TRBJ2-1; clone_size: .; d_call: TRBD2; cdr3_aa: CASSLGGTSGVNEQFF; cdr3_nt: TGTGCCAGCAGCTTAGGTGGGACTAGCGGGGTCAATGAGCAGTTCTTC
v_call: TRBV2; j_call: TRBJ1-5; clone_size: .; d_call: .; cdr3_aa: CASSREGTSNQPQHF; cdr3_nt: TGTGCCAGCTCCCGGGAGGGTACCAGCAATCAGCCCCAGCATTTT
v_call: TRBV7-9; j_call: TRBJ2-3; clone_size: once; d_call: .; cdr3_aa: CASSFNLGWRGRNTDTQYF; cdr3_nt: TGTGCCAGCAGCTTCAATTTAGGGTGGCGGGGCCGAAACACAGATACGCAGTATTTT